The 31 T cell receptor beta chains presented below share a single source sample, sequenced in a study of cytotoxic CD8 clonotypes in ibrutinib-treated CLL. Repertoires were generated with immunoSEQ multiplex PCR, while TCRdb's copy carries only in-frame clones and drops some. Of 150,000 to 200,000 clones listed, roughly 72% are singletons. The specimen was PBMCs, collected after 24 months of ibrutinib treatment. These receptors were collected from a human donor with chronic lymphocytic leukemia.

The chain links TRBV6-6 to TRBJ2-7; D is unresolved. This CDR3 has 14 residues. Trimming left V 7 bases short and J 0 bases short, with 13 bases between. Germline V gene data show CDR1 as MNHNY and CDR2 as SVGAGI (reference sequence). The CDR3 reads CASKGGRSSYEQYF. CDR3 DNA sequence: TGTGCCAGCAAGGGCGGCCGTAGCTCCTACGAGCAGTACTTC.

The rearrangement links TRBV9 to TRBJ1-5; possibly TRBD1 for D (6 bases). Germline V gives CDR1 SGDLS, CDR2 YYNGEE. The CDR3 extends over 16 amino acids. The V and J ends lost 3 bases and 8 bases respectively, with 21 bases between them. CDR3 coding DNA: TGTGCCAGCAGCGAGGGGGGGTCCGGGACGGAGAAGCCCCAGCATTTT. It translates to CASSEGGSGTEKPQHF.

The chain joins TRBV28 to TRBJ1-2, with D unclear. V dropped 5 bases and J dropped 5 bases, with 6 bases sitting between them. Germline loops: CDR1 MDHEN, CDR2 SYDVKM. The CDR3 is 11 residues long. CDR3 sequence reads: CASSARYGYTF. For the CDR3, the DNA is TGTGCCAGCAGTGCTAGGTATGGCTACACCTTC.

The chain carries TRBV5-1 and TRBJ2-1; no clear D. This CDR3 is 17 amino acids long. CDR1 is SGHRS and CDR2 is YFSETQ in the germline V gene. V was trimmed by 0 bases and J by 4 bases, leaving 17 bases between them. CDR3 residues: CASSLVSASSTYNEQFF. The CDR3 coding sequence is TGCGCCAGCAGCTTGGTCTCAGCATCTAGTACTTACAATGAGCAGTTCTTC.

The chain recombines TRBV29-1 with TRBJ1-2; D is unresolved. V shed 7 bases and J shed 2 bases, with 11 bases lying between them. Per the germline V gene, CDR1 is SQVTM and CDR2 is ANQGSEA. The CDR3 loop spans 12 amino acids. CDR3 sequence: CSGRVSNYGYTF. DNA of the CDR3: TGCAGCGGAAGGGTCTCCAACTATGGCTACACCTTC.

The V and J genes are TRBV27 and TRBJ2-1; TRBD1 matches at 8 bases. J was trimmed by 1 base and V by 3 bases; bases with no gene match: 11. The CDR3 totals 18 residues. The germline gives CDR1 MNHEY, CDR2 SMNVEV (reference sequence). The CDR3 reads CASSFNRQGLGSYNEQFF. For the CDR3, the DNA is TGTGCCAGCAGTTTCAACAGACAGGGGCTAGGGTCCTACAATGAGCAGTTCTTC.

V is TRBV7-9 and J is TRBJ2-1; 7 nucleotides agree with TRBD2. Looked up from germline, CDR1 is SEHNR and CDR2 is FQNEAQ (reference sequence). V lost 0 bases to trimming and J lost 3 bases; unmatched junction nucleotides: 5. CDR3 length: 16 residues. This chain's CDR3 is CASSLAGGRVYNEQFF. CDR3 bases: TGTGCCAGCAGCTTAGCGGGCGGGAGAGTCTACAATGAGCAGTTCTTC.

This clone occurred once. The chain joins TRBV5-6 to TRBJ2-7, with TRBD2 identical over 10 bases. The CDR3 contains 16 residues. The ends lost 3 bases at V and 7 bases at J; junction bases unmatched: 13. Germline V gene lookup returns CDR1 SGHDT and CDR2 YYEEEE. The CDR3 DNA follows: TGTGCCAGCAGCTCCGGTGGAAGCGGGAGGGCCTGGGAGCAGTACTTC. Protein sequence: CASSSGGSGRAWEQYF.

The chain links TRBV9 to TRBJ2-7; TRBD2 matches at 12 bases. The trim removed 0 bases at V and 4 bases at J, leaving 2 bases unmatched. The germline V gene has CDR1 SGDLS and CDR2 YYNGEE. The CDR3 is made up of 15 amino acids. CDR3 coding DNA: TGTGCCAGCAGCGTAGCCACTAGCGGGGGGTACGAGCAGTACTTC. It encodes CASSVATSGGYEQYF.

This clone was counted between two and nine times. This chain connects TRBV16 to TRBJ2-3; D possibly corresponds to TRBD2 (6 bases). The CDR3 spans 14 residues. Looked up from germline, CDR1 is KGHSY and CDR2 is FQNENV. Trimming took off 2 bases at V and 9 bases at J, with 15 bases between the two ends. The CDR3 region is CASSQVSGLNTQYF. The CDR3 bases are TGTGCCAGCAGCCAAGTTTCGGGACTCAACACGCAGTATTTT.

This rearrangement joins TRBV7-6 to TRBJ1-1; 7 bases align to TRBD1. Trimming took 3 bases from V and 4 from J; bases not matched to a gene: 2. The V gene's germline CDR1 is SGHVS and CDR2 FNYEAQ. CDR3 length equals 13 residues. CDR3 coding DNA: TGTGCCAGCAGCTTCGGACAGGCCACTGAAGCTTTCTTT. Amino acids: CASSFGQATEAFF.

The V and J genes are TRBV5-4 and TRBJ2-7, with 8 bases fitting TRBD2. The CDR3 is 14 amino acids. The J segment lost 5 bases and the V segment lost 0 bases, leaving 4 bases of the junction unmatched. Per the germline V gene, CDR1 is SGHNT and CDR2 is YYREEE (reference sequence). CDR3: CASSLAGLADEQYF. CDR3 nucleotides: TGTGCCAGCAGCTTGGCAGGACTAGCCGACGAGCAGTACTTC.

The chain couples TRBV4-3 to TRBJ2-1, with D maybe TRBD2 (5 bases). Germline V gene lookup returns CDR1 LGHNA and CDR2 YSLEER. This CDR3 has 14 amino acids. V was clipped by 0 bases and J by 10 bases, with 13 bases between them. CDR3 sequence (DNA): TGCGCCAGCAGCCAAGATTTGTCCCTAGCCGAGCAGTTCTTC. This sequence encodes CASSQDLSLAEQFF.

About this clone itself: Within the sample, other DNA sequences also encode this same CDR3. This CDR3 reads CASSLESSGNTIYF. The CDR3 nucleotides read TGCGCCAGCAGCTTGGAAAGCTCTGGAAACACCATATATTTT. V usage is TRBV5-1 and J usage is TRBJ1-3; D gene ambiguous. V lost 0 bases, J lost 0 bases, and 4 bases lay in between. Germline CDR1 is SGHRS and CDR2 is YFSETQ. The CDR3 is 14 amino acids.

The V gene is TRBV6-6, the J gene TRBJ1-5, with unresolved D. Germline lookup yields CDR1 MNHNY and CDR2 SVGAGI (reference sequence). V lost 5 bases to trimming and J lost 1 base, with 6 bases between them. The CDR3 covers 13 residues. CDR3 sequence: CASSPPSNQPQHF. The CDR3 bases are TGTGCCAGCAGTCCGCCAAGCAATCAGCCCCAGCATTTT.

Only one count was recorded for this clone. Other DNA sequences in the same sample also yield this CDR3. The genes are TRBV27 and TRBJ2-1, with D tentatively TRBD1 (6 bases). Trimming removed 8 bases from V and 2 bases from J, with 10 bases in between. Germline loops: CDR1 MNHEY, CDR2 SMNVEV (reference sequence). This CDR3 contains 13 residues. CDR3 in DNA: TGTGCCAGCCGAACAGGGCCCTACAATGAGCAGTTCTTC. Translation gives CASRTGPYNEQFF.

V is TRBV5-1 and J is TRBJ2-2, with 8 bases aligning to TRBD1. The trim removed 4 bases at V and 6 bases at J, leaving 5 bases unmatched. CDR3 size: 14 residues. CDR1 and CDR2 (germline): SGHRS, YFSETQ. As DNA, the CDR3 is TGCGCCAGCAGCCCGGACAGGGATGCCGGGGAGCTGTTTTTT. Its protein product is CASSPDRDAGELFF.

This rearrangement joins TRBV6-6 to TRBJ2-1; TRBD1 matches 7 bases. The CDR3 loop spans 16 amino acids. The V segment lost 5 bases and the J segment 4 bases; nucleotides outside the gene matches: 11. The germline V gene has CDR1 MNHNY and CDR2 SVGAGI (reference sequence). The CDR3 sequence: CASSTTGEGAYNEQFF. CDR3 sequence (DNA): TGTGCCAGCAGTACTACAGGGGAAGGGGCTTACAATGAGCAGTTCTTC.

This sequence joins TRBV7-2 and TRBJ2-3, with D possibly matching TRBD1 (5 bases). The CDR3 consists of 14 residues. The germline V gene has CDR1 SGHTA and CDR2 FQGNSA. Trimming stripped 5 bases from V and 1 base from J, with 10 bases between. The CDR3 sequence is CASSQIRGTDTQYF. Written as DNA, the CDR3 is TGTGCCAGCAGCCAGATCAGGGGCACAGATACGCAGTATTTT.

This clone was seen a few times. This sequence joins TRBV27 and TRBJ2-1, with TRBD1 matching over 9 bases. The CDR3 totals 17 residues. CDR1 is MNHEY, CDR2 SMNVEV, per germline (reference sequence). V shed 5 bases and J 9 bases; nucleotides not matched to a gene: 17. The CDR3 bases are TGTGCCAGCAGTCCAGGGTCGGGACAGGGCAAGGGAGGTGAGCAGTTCTTC. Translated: CASSPGSGQGKGGEQFF.

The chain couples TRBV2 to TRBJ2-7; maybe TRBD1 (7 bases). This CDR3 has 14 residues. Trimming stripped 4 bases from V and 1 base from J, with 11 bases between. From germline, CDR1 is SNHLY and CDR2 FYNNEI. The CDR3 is CASSGRDRSYEQYF. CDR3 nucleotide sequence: TGTGCCAGCAGTGGGAGGGACAGATCCTACGAGCAGTACTTC.

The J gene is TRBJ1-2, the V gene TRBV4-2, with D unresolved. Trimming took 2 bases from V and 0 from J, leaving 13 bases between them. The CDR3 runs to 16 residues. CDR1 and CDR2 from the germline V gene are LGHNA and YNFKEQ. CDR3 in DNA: TGTGCCAGCAGCCAAATGATTCGGACCTCTAACTATGGCTACACCTTC. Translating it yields CASSQMIRTSNYGYTF.

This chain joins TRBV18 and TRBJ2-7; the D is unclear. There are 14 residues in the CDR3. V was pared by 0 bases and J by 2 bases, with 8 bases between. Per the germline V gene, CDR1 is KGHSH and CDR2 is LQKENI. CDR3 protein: CASSPPSRTYEQYF. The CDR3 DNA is TGTGCCAGCTCACCACCGAGCAGGACCTACGAGCAGTACTTC. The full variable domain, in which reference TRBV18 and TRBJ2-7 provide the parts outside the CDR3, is NAGVMQNPRHLVRRRGQEARLRCSPMKGHSHVYWYRQLPEEGLKFMVYLQKENIIDESGMPKERFSAEFPKEGPSILRIQQVVRGDSAAYFCASSPPSRTYEQYFGPGTRLTVT.

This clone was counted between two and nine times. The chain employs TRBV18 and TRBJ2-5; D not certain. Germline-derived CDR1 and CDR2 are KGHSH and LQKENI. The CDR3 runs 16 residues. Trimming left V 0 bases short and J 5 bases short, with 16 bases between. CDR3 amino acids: CASSPPRARVEETQYF. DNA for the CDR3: TGTGCCAGCTCACCACCTCGGGCGCGAGTGGAGGAGACCCAGTACTTC.

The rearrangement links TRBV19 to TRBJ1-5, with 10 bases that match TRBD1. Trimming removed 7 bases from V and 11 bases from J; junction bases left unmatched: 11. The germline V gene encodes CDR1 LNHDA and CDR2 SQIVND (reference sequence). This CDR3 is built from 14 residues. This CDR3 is CASTDGQGVLTQHF. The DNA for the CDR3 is TGTGCCAGTACCGACGGACAGGGGGTACTGACCCAGCATTTT.

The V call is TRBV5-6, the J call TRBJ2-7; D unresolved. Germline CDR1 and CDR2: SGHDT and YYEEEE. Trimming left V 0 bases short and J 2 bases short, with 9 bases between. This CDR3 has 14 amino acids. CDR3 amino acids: CASSLEPSAYEQYF. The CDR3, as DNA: TGTGCCAGCAGCTTGGAGCCCAGCGCCTACGAGCAGTACTTC.

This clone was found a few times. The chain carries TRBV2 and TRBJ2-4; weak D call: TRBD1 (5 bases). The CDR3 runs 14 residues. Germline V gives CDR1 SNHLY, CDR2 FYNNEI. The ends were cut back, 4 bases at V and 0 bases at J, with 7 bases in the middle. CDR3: CASSGRGAKNIQYF. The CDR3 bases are TGTGCCAGCAGTGGTAGGGGAGCCAAAAACATTCAGTACTTC.

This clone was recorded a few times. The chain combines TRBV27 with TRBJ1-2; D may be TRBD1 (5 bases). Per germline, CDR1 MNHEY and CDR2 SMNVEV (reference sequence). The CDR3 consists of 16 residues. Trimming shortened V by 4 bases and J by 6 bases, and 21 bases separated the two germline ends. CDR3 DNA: TGTGCCAGCAGTTCGTATACAGGCCAGCCAGGGCATGGCTACACCTTC. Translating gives CASSSYTGQPGHGYTF.

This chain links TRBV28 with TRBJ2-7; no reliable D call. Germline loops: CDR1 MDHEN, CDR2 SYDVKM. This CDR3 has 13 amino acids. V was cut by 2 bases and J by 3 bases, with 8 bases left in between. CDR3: CASSLPDHYEQYF. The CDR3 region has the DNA TGTGCCAGCAGTTTACCTGACCACTACGAGCAGTACTTC.

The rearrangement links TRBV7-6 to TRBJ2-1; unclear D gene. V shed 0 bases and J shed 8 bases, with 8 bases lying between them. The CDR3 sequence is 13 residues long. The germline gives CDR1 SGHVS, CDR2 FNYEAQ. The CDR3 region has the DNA TGTGCCAGCAGCTTAGCATGGTGGGATGAGCAGTTCTTC. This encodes CASSLAWWDEQFF.

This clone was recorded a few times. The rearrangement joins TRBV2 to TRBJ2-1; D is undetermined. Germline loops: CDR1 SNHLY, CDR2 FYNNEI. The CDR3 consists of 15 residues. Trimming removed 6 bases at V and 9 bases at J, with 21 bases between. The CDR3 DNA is TGTGCCAGCAGCCCAAGTTTGGCTAGGACGGGTGAGCAGTTCTTC. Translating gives CASSPSLARTGEQFF.